The 7 T cell receptor beta chains below all came from one sample that was sequenced in a study of early T cells in non-severe SARS-CoV-2 infection (dated by TCRdb to about 2021). The protocol used for the library was 5' RACE. Sequencing instrument: NextSeq 500. Using fastp trimming at Q25 and MiXCR clonotype assembly, TCRdb reanalyzed the public sequencing data and kept in-frame beta chains. Each record represents a unique CDR3 protein, reported with the most common genes and DNA among its rows. The table for this sample lists around 100,000 distinct CDR3 sequences; approximately 14% of them were counted only once. The ten largest clonotypes hold over 5% of the sample. Input material: whole blood. All receptors come from an adult who was a healthcare worker with PCR-confirmed SARS-CoV-2 infection or an uninfected control (not recorded which).

The chain joins TRBV19 to TRBJ1-4; a possible D gene is TRBD1 (5 bases). CDR1 is LNHDA and CDR2 is SQIVND in the germline V gene (reference sequence). This CDR3 has 13 amino acids. The V gene lost 7 bases and the J gene lost 7 bases, with 13 bases spanning the gap. The CDR3 DNA sequence: TGTGCCAGTACGGTCGGGGGTGTTGAAAAACTGTTTTTT. Protein sequence: CASTVGGVEKLFF.

A few counts support this clonotype. The rearrangement uses TRBV5-1 and TRBJ1-1, with D perhaps TRBD1 (5 bases). Germline V gene data show CDR1 as SGHRS and CDR2 as YFSETQ. The germline V and J ends were trimmed by 0 bases and 5 bases, with 14 bases remaining between them. The CDR3 extends over 15 amino acids. DNA for the CDR3: TGCGCCAGCAGCTTGGTTGTGGGAAGGGGAACTGAAGCTTTCTTT. Translation gives CASSLVVGRGTEAFF.

This clonotype was seen ten or more times. The chain recombines TRBV6-5 with TRBJ1-5, with a weak D call TRBD1 (6 bases). The CDR3 runs 13 residues. Trimming cost V 5 bases and J 7 bases, with 12 bases left between them. Germline V lookup: CDR1 MNHEY, CDR2 SVGAGI. CDR3 loop: CASSPTGSQPQHF. The CDR3 DNA reads TGTGCCAGCAGTCCGACAGGCTCGCAGCCCCAGCATTTT.

This clonotype was counted only a few times. The V and J genes are TRBV20-1 and TRBJ2-7, with 9 positions matching TRBD1. Germline values: CDR1 DFQATT, CDR2 SNEGSKA (reference sequence). V trimming: 4 bases; J trimming: 3 bases; junction bases outside the gene matches: 1. This CDR3 is built from 12 residues. DNA for the CDR3: TGCAGTGCTACGGGACAGGGCTACGAGCAGTACTTC. It yields the protein CSATGQGYEQYF.

This clonotype was counted at least ten times. This sequence joins TRBV20-1 and TRBJ2-1; 9 bases map to TRBD2. The CDR3 has 14 amino acids. The ends lost 4 bases at V and 7 bases at J; junction bases unmatched: 8. Per germline, CDR1 DFQATT and CDR2 SNEGSKA (reference sequence). Here the CDR3 reads CSATSGKGTNEQFF. The DNA for the CDR3 is TGCAGTGCTACTAGCGGGAAGGGGACTAATGAGCAGTTCTTC.

This clonotype occurred a few times. Written as DNA, the CDR3 is TGTGCCAGCAGCCACCGGGACCCAACTAAAAACATTCAGTACTTC. As protein: CASSHRDPTKNIQYF. The J gene is TRBJ2-4, the V gene TRBV16; D assignment may be TRBD1 or TRBD2 (5 bases each). CDR1 and CDR2 from the germline V gene are KGHSY and FQNENV. V shed 3 bases and J shed 4 bases, with 13 bases lying between them. There are 15 residues in the CDR3.

The chain carries TRBV15 and TRBJ2-1, with 7 bases matching TRBD2. CDR1 LNHNV and CDR2 YYDKDF come from the germline V gene (reference sequence). V shed 1 base, J shed 11 bases, and the junction held 2 bases outside the gene matches. The CDR3 extends over 12 amino acids. CDR3: CATSRAGTKQFF. The CDR3 DNA sequence: TGTGCCACCAGCAGAGCCGGGACTAAGCAGTTCTTC.